A single sample is the source of the 16 T cell receptor beta chains below, sequenced in a study of TIL therapy for anti-PD-1-resistant metastatic lung cancer. This was the immunoSEQ v3 assay. TCRdb's copy holds only in-frame clones and misses some; the assay was immunoSEQ multiplex PCR. The data contain about 17,000 clones, about three quarters of them singletons. Time point specified: pre-treatment sample, taken before nivolumab and TIL therapy. The starting material was blood, obtained at baseline. These receptors were taken from a person aged 25 to 80 with non-small cell lung cancer.

The J gene is TRBJ2-5, the V gene TRBV14; perhaps D is TRBD1 or TRBD2 (5 bases each). V was shortened by 0 bases and J by 1 base, with 21 bases between the two germline ends. Germline V CDR1 and CDR2: SGHDN, FVKESK. CDR3 size: 19 residues. CDR3 coding DNA: TGTGCCAGCAGCCAAGATTCCCCCGGCCAGGGACCCTTCCAAGAGACCCAGTACTTC. This gives the protein CASSQDSPGQGPFQETQYF.

The rearrangement joins TRBV5-1 to TRBJ1-2; D ambiguous. Germline V gene lookup returns CDR1 SGHRS and CDR2 YFSETQ. V was cut by 0 bases and J by 5 bases, with 5 bases left in between. CDR3 length: 12 amino acids. The CDR3 nucleotides are TGCGCCAGCAGCTTGGCCGGGTATGGCTACACCTTC. The encoded protein is CASSLAGYGYTF.

V is TRBV2 and J is TRBJ1-1; TRBD1 matches at 7 bases. Germline lookup yields CDR1 SNHLY and CDR2 FYNNEI. The CDR3 covers 15 residues. V trimming: 8 bases; J trimming: 1 base; junction bases outside the gene matches: 10. CDR3: CASGIGQATNTEAFF. CDR3 in DNA: TGTGCCAGCGGTATTGGACAGGCGACGAACACTGAAGCTTTCTTT. Based on the CDR3 plus reference TRBV2 and TRBJ1-1, the full variable domain is EPEVTQTPSHQVTQMGQEVILRCVPISNHLYFYWYRQILGQKVEFLVSFYNNEISEKSEIFDDQFSVERPDGSNFTLKIRSTKLEDSAMYFCASGIGQATNTEAFFGQGTRLTVV.

The chain carries TRBV11-2 and TRBJ1-1, with 8 bases matching TRBD1. The CDR3 consists of 15 residues. V was clipped by 7 bases and J by 0 bases; unmatched bases: 7. Germline V CDR1 and CDR2: SGHAT, FQNNGV. CDR3 DNA: TGTGCCAGCAATTTTGGGACAGGCATGAACACTGAAGCTTTCTTT. Translation: CASNFGTGMNTEAFF.

In this sample, this clone is medium-sized. This chain connects TRBV6-5 to TRBJ1-6; 8 bases map to TRBD1. CDR3 length equals 13 residues. V lost 7 bases to trimming and J lost 9 bases; unmatched junction nucleotides: 5. Per the germline V gene, CDR1 is MNHEY and CDR2 is SVGAGI. CDR3 sequence reads: CASNAQGASPLHF. CDR3 bases: TGTGCCAGCAACGCCCAGGGGGCTTCACCCCTCCACTTT.

This chain links TRBV29-1 with TRBJ1-1; D is perhaps TRBD1 (5 bases). Germline lookup yields CDR1 SQVTM and CDR2 ANQGSEA. This CDR3 comprises 11 residues. CDR3 loop: CRATGNTEAFF. The CDR3 bases are TGCAGAGCTACAGGGAACACTGAAGCTTTCTTT.

The chain couples TRBV7-2 to TRBJ1-1; D not certain. The CDR3 has 17 amino acids. Per the germline V gene, CDR1 is SGHTA and CDR2 is FQGNSA. V was shortened by 1 base and J by 0 bases, with 15 bases between the two germline ends. In nucleotides, the CDR3 is TGTGCCAGCAGCTTAGTATCGGGCTCTGGCATGAACACTGAAGCTTTCTTT. It yields the protein CASSLVSGSGMNTEAFF.

This clone occurred a few times. This sequence joins TRBV7-3 and TRBJ2-5; possible D gene TRBD2, 5 bases. Germline V gene sequence: CDR1 SGHTA, CDR2 FQGTGA. The CDR3 is 13 amino acids. The ends were cut back, 2 bases at V and 5 bases at J, with 9 bases in the middle. CDR3 amino acids: CASSLGRDETQYF. In nucleotides, the CDR3 is TGTGCCAGCAGCTTAGGCCGGGATGAGACCCAGTACTTC.

This sequence joins TRBV15 and TRBJ1-2; D is undetermined. There are 14 residues in the CDR3. Germline V CDR1 and CDR2: LNHNV, YYDKDF (reference sequence). The V and J ends lost 0 bases and 4 bases respectively, with 9 bases between them. The CDR3 nucleotides are TGTGCCACCAGCAGAGACAGCCTGGCCTATGGCTACACCTTC. This translates into CATSRDSLAYGYTF.

V gene TRBV6-5 combines with J gene TRBJ2-7, with D perhaps matching TRBD1 (5 bases). This CDR3 has 15 residues. Germline lookup yields CDR1 MNHEY and CDR2 SVGAGI. V lost 6 bases and J 2 bases, leaving 17 bases between the germline ends. The CDR3 reads CASSRSLQGTYEQYF. The CDR3 nucleotides read TGTGCCAGCAGCCGATCCCTCCAGGGAACCTACGAGCAGTACTTC.

This rearrangement joins TRBV7-6 to TRBJ2-2, with 8 bases lining up with TRBD2. In germline, CDR1 is SGHVS, CDR2 FNYEAQ. The V segment lost 5 bases and the J segment 3 bases; nucleotides outside the gene matches: 17. The CDR3 is 19 amino acids. CDR3 DNA: TGTGCCAGCAGCCGGAGGTTATGGGTCGGGACTAGAGACACCGGGGAGCTGTTTTTT. It is translated as CASSRRLWVGTRDTGELFF.

This clone came up a few times. This chain joins TRBV28 and TRBJ1-3; 8 bases align to TRBD1. V trimming: 6 bases; J trimming: 2 bases; junction bases outside the gene matches: 6. The CDR3 runs to 15 residues. CDR1 and CDR2 (germline): MDHEN, SYDVKM. The CDR3 loop is CASSRGLLAGNTIYF. DNA of the CDR3: TGTGCCAGCAGCAGGGGGCTCTTAGCTGGAAACACCATATATTTT. Using reference TRBV28 and TRBJ1-3 for the parts outside the CDR3, the full variable domain is DVKVTQSSRYLVKRTGEKVFLECVQDMDHENMFWYRQDPGLGLRLIYFSYDVKMKEKGDIPEGYSVSREKKERFSLILESASTNQTSMYLCASSRGLLAGNTIYFGEGSWLTVV.

This chain connects TRBV7-3 to TRBJ2-1, with D unclear. CDR3 length equals 14 residues. Trimming took 5 bases from V and 5 from J, leaving 13 bases between them. Looked up from germline, CDR1 is SGHTA and CDR2 is FQGTGA. This CDR3 reads CASSPRVGNNEQFF. In DNA form, the CDR3 reads TGTGCCAGCAGCCCCCGGGTTGGGAACAATGAGCAGTTCTTC. Full variable domain (rest looked up from reference TRBV7-3 and TRBJ2-1): GAGVSQTPSNKVTEKGKYVELRCDPISGHTALYWYRQSLGQGPEFLIYFQGTGAADDSGLPNDRFFAVRPEGSVSTLKIQRTERGDSAVYLCASSPRVGNNEQFFGPGTRLTVL.

The J gene is TRBJ2-7, the V gene TRBV27; TRBD2 aligns across 9 bases. Looked up from germline, CDR1 is MNHEY and CDR2 is SMNVEV (reference sequence). The CDR3 contains 16 residues. The V gene end was trimmed by 7 bases and the J gene end by 3 bases; junction bases not matched to a gene: 13. The CDR3 DNA reads TGTGCCAGCACCAAAATGACGACTAGCGGTTACTACGAGCAGTACTTC. Its translation: CASTKMTTSGYYEQYF.

This clone was detected a few times. The CDR3 DNA reads TGTGCCAGCAGTTCCAGGACTAGCGGGAGAGTGGGAGAGCAGTACTTC. Protein sequence: CASSSRTSGRVGEQYF. The chain carries TRBV6-5 and TRBJ2-7; 13 bases line up with TRBD2. The CDR3 length is 16 residues. Germline V lookup: CDR1 MNHEY, CDR2 SVGAGI. V shed 4 bases and J 7 bases; nucleotides not matched to a gene: 10.

This chain connects TRBV7-9 to TRBJ1-5, with D uncertain. Trimming left V 1 base short and J 5 bases short, with 3 bases between. Germline CDR1 SEHNR, CDR2 FQNEAQ (reference sequence). The CDR3 has 12 residues. This CDR3 is CASSLDYQPQHF. The CDR3 DNA is TGTGCCAGCAGCTTAGATTATCAGCCCCAGCATTTT.